Sequencing of this T cell receptor (beta chain) was carried out in a study of T cell responses to AZD1222 COVID-19 vaccine. Measured with immunoSEQ multiplex PCR; TCRdb has only the in-frame clones, and not every one. The sample includes 150,000 or so clones, around 89% of them seen just once. Study results and limitations: The sample set comprised mostly white British donors with more females, and clonal diversity was possibly underestimated. CD4 TCRs linked to vaccination spanned spike, dominating at 160-218 and 743-854. Just a handful of AZD1222 recipients tested seropositive at baseline.

The V gene lost 0 bases and the J gene lost 1 base, with 9 bases spanning the gap. Germline V gene lookup returns CDR1 SGHRS and CDR2 YFSETQ. The CDR3 spans 15 residues. Note on this clone: Its antigen remains unidentified.

This rearrangement joins TRBV5-1 to TRBJ2-3; D is unresolved. Source: peripheral blood, taken on day 0 of AZD1222 vaccination. This clonotype was obtained from an adult in good health. Here the CDR3 DNA reads TGCGCCAGCAGCTTGGAAGTCCTGGGCACAGATACGCAGTATTTT. The encoded protein is CASSLEVLGTDTQYF. Full variable domain (missing parts from reference TRBV5-1 and TRBJ2-3): KAGVTQTPRYLIKTRGQQVTLSCSPISGHRSVSWYQQTPGQGLQFLFEYFSETQRNKGNFPGRFSGRQFSNSRSEMNVSTLELGDSALYLCASSLEVLGTDTQYFGPGTRLTVL.